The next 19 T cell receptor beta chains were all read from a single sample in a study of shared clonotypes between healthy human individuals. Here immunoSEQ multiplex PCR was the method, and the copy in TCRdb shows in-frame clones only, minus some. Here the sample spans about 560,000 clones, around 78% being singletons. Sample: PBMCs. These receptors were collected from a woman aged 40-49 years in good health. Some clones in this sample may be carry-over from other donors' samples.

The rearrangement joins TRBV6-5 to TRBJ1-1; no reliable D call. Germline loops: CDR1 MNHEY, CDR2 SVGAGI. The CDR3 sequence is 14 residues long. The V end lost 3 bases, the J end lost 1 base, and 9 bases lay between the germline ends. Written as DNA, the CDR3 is TGTGCCAGCAGTTATCTGGCAGAGAACACTGAAGCTTTCTTT. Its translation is CASSYLAENTEAFF.

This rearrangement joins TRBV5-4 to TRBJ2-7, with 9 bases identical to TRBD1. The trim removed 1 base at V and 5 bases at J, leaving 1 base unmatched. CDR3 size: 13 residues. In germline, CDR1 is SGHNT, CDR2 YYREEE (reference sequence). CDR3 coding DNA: TGTGCCAGCAGCTTGACAGGGGGCAACGAGCAGTACTTC. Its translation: CASSLTGGNEQYF. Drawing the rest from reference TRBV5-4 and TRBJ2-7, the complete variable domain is ETGVTQSPTHLIKTRGQQVTLRCSSQSGHNTVSWYQQALGQGPQFIFQYYREEENGRGNFPPRFSGLQFPNYSSELNVNALELDDSALYLCASSLTGGNEQYFGPGTRLTVT.

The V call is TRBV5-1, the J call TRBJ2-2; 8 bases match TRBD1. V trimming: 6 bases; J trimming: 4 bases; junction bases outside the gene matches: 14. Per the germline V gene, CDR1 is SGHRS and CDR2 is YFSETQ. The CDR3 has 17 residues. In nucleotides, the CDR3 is TGCGCCAGCAAAGCTGGCAGGGGGCCCGGCGGCACCGGGGAGCTGTTTTTT. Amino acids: CASKAGRGPGGTGELFF.

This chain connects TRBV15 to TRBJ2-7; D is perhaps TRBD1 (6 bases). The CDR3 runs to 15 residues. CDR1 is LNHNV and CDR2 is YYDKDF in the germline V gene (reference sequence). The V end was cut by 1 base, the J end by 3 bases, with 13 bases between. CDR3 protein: CATSRGGTGIYEQYF. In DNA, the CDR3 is TGTGCCACCAGCAGAGGCGGAACAGGGATCTACGAGCAGTACTTC.

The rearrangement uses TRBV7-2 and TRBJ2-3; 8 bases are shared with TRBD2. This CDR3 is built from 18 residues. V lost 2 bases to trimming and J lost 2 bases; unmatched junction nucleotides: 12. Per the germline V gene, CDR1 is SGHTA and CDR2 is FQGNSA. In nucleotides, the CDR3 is TGTGCCAGCAGCTTACCCCTAGGGACTAGTTTTTACACAGATACGCAGTATTTT. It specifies CASSLPLGTSFYTDTQYF.

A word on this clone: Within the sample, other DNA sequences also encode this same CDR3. The CDR3 is CASSLSLNTGELFF. The CDR3 coding sequence is TGTGCCAGCAGTTTATCCCTGAACACCGGGGAGCTGTTTTTT. The rearrangement links TRBV27 to TRBJ2-2; D call uncertain. CDR1 MNHEY and CDR2 SMNVEV come from the germline V gene (reference sequence). The CDR3 loop spans 14 amino acids. V was clipped by 0 bases and J by 1 base, with 3 bases between them.

CDR3 bases: TGTGCCAGAGGACAGAGTTTTAATCAGCCCCAGCATTTT. Its translation is CARGQSFNQPQHF. This chain uses TRBV6-5 with TRBJ1-5, with a weak D call TRBD1 (6 bases). Germline CDR1 MNHEY, CDR2 SVGAGI. There are 13 residues in the CDR3. Trimming removed 9 bases from V and 4 bases from J, with 13 bases in between.

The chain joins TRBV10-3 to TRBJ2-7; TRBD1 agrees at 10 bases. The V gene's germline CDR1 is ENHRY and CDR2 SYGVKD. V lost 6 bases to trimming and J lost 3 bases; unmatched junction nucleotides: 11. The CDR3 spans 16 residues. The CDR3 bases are TGTGCCATCAGCCCTTCTGGGACAGGGGTGAGCTACGAGCAGTACTTC. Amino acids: CAISPSGTGVSYEQYF.

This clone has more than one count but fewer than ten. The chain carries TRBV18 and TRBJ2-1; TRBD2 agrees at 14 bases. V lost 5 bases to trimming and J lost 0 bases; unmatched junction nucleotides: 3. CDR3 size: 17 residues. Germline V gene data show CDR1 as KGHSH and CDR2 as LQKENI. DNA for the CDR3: TGTGCCAGCTCATACGGGACTAGCGGGAGCTCCTACAATGAGCAGTTCTTC. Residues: CASSYGTSGSSYNEQFF.

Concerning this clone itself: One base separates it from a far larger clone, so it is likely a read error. The CDR3 DNA follows: TGTGCCTGGAGTTCTCCCTCGGACTACACCTTC. Translated, it gives CAWSSPSDYTF. V gene TRBV30 combines with J gene TRBJ1-2; D unresolved. The germline gives CDR1 GTSNPN, CDR2 SVGIG (reference sequence). This CDR3 contains 11 residues. Trimming removed 2 bases at V and 10 bases at J, with 11 bases between.

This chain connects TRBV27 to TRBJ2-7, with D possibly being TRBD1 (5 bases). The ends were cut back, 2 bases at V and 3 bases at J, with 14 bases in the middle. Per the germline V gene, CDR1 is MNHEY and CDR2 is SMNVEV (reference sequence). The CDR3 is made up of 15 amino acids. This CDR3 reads CASSLNAGASYEQYF. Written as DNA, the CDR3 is TGTGCCAGCAGTTTAAATGCTGGGGCAAGCTACGAGCAGTACTTC.

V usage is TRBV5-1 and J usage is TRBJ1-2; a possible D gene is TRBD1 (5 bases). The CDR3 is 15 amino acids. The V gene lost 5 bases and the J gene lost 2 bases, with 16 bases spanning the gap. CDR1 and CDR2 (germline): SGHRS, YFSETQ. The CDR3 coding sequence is TGCGCCAGCAGTTTAGGACAAAAACCCAACTATGGCTACACCTTC. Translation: CASSLGQKPNYGYTF.

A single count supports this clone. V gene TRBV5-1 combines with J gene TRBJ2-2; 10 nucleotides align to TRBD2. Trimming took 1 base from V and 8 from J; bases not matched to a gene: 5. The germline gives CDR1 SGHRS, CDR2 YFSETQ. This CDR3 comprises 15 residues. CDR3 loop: CASSLFSGRRGELFF. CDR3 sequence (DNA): TGCGCCAGCAGCTTGTTTAGCGGGAGGAGAGGGGAGCTGTTTTTT.

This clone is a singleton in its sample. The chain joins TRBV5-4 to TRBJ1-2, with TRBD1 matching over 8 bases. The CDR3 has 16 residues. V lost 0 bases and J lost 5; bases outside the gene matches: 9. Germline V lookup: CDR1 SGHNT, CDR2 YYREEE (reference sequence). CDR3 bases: TGTGCCAGCAGCTTGGGGGTGACAGGGGTGAGGTATGGCTACACCTTC. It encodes CASSLGVTGVRYGYTF.

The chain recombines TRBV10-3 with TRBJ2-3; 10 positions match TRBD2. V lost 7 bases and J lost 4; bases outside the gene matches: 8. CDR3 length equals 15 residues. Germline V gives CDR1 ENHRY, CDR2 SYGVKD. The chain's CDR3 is CAIMKSGRGSDTQYF. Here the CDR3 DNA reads TGTGCCATCATGAAAAGCGGGAGGGGTTCAGATACGCAGTATTTT.

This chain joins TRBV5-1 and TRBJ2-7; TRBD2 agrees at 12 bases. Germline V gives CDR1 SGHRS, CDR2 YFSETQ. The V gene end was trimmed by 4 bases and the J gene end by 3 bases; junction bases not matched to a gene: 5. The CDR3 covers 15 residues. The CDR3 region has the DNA TGCGCCAGCAGCACCGGACTAGCGGGATTCTACGAGCAGTACTTC. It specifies CASSTGLAGFYEQYF.

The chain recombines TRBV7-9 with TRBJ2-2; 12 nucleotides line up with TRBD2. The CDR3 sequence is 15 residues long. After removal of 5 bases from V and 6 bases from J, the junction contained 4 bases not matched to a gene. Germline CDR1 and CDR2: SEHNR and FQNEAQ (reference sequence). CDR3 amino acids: CASSQLAGGAGELFF. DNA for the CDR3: TGTGCCAGCAGCCAACTAGCGGGAGGAGCCGGGGAGCTGTTTTTT.

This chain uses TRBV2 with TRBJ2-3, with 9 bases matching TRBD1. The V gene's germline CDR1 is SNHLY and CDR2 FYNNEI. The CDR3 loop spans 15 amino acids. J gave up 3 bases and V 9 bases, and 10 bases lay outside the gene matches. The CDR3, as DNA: TGTGCCAGTCTTCCCCGGGACAGGGCTACAGATACGCAGTATTTT. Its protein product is CASLPRDRATDTQYF.

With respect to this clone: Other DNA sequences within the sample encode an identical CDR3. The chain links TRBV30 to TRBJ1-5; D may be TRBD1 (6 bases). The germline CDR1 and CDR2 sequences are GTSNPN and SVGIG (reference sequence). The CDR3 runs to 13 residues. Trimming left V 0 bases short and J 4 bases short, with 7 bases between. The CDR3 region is CAWSVQGNQPQHF. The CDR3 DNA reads TGTGCCTGGAGTGTCCAGGGGAATCAGCCCCAGCATTTT.